The entry that follows covers one TCR beta chain sequence. The data were obtained in a study of blood T cell repertoires in COVID-19. Study in general: In each case, the material was cDNA or gDNA derived from T cells, B-cell-depleted T cells, or PBMCs.

Assay used: immunoSEQ multiplex PCR; TCRdb lists only in-frame clones, some missing. The top ten clones hold about 0.95% of a sample with 190,000 or so clones, around nine tenths of them seen once. Losses at the gene ends were 5 bases for V and 4 bases for J; bases not matched to a gene: 11. CDR3 size: 16 residues. Germline V gene lookup returns CDR1 SGHTA and CDR2 FQGNSA. The sequence was obtained from a woman aged 18-29 years who had recovered from COVID-19. Specimen: peripheral blood. The genes are TRBV7-2 and TRBJ2-5, with 9 bases that match TRBD2. CDR3: CASSRLAGGGRETQYF. The DNA for the CDR3 is TGTGCCAGCAGCCGCCTGGCGGGGGGGGGTCGAGAGACCCAGTACTTC.